These T cell receptor beta chains were read from a single sample in a study of blood T cell repertoires in COVID-19. Clones were sequenced by immunoSEQ multiplex PCR, and TCRdb holds only the in-frame ones, with some missing. Here the sample spans about 190,000 clones, around four fifths being singletons. Sequenced material: peripheral blood. The receptors were gathered from a woman aged 25 to 39 with acute or convalescent COVID-19. Both conserved end residues are part of each CDR3. A D gene is named only where the DNA matches it firmly. For some rows the clone size is stated as once, few or many, or as a class when expanded; others skip it.

. | TRBJ1-4 | TRBD1 | TRBV7-2 | CATEGTESEKLFF | TGTGCCACTGAGGGGACAGAGAGTGAAAAACTGTTTTTT
few | TRBJ1-2 | . | TRBV29-1 | CSVVSGYTF | TGCAGCGTTGTATCTGGCTACACCTTC
. | TRBJ1-2 | . | TRBV2 | CASSELGRGNYGYTF | TGTGCCAGCAGTGAACTTGGCAGGGGCAACTATGGCTACACCTTC
. | TRBJ2-2 | . | TRBV7-2 | CASSEVPKDGELFF | TGTGCCAGCAGCGAGGTCCCTAAGGACGGGGAGCTGTTTTTT
. | TRBJ2-3 | . | TRBV5-1 | CASTDSTTSTDTQYF | TGCGCCAGTACTGACAGCACGACTAGCACAGATACGCAGTATTTT
. | TRBJ1-2 | . | TRBV19 | CASSIRTAPRYGYTF | TGTGCCAGTAGTATCCGGACAGCCCCTCGGTATGGCTACACCTTC
. | TRBJ2-2 | TRBD2 | TRBV10-1 | CASSVGRAFKTGELFF | TGCGCCAGCAGTGTCGGGAGGGCCTTCAAGACCGGGGAGCTGTTTTTT
. | TRBJ2-7 | . | TRBV9 | CASSMGQDYEQYF | TGTGCCAGCAGCATGGGGCAGGACTACGAGCAGTACTTC
. | TRBJ1-3 | . | TRBV6-5 | CATSPNSLSGNTIYF | TGTGCCACCAGTCCTAACAGCCTCTCTGGAAACACCATATATTTT
. | TRBJ2-7 | . | TRBV7-2 | CASSLAGPSTSRQYF | TGTGCCAGCAGCTTAGCGGGCCCGTCTACATCACGTCAGTACTTC
once | TRBJ2-7 | . | TRBV6-2/TRBV6-3 | CASSYSESYEQYF | TGTGCCAGCAGTTATAGTGAGTCCTACGAGCAGTACTTC
. | TRBJ1-2 | TRBD1 | TRBV9 | CASSVGIRQGQTYGYTF | TGTGCCAGCAGCGTAGGCATCCGACAGGGGCAGACCTATGGCTACACCTTC
. | TRBJ2-1 | TRBD2 | TRBV5-8 | CASSPTSGSYNEQFF | TGTGCCAGCAGCCCGACTAGCGGGTCCTACAATGAGCAGTTCTTC
. | TRBJ2-1 | TRBD2 | TRBV7-6 | CASSATSGVNEQFF | TGTGCCAGCAGCGCAACTAGCGGGGTCAATGAGCAGTTCTTC
. | TRBJ1-4 | . | TRBV5-1 | CASSRWTATNEKLFF | TGCGCCAGCAGCAGATGGACAGCAACTAATGAAAAACTGTTTTTT
few | TRBJ1-2 | TRBD1 | TRBV28 | CASTSYIDRGGYGYTF | TGTGCCAGCACATCTTATATAGACAGGGGGGGTTATGGCTACACCTTC
. | TRBJ2-7 | TRBD1 | TRBV29-1 | CSVERYRGSSYEQYF | TGCAGCGTTGAACGCTACAGGGGTAGCTCCTACGAGCAGTACTTC
. | TRBJ2-4 | . | TRBV30 | CAWSRSGGILIQYF | TGTGCCTGGAGCCGATCAGGAGGCATTTTGATTCAGTACTTC
few | TRBJ2-7 | TRBD2 | TRBV30 | CAWSVVELAGGNSYPNEQYF | TGTGCCTGGAGTGTAGTAGAGCTAGCGGGGGGTAACTCCTACCCAAACGAGCAGTACTTC
. | TRBJ2-1 | . | TRBV19 | CASSMAGSTLAGNNEQFF | TGTGCCAGTAGTATGGCAGGCAGCACGTTGGCGGGTAACAATGAGCAGTTCTTC
few | TRBJ2-7 | TRBD2 | TRBV27 | CASSPSGGLYEQYF | TGTGCCAGCAGTCCTAGCGGGGGCCTCTACGAGCAGTACTTC
. | TRBJ1-1 | . | TRBV30 | CAWSVLNRVDTEAFF | TGTGCCTGGAGTGTACTTAACAGGGTAGACACTGAAGCTTTCTTT
. | TRBJ2-3 | . | TRBV24-1 | CATETGVWSDTQYF | TGTGCCACCGAGACGGGAGTCTGGTCAGATACGCAGTATTTT
. | TRBJ2-7 | TRBD2 | TRBV15 | CATSRVAGPYEQYF | TGTGCCACCAGCAGAGTAGCGGGGCCCTACGAGCAGTACTTC
. | TRBJ2-3 | TRBD2 | TRBV4-2 | CASSQTLAGGDTQYF | TGTGCCAGCAGCCAGACCCTAGCGGGAGGAGATACGCAGTATTTT
. | TRBJ1-2 | . | TRBV6-2/TRBV6-3 | CASSWVRLYGYTF | TGTGCCAGCAGTTGGGTCAGACTCTATGGCTACACCTTC
once | TRBJ2-7 | . | TRBV25-1 | CASSGTTGYEQYF | TGTGCCAGCAGTGGTACGACAGGCTACGAGCAGTACTTC
. | TRBJ1-3 | . | TRBV29-1 | CSVATGFGNTIYF | TGCAGCGTTGCCACAGGCTTCGGAAACACCATATATTTT
. | TRBJ2-4 | . | TRBV5-1 | CASSFSSQGGIQYF | TGCGCCAGCAGCTTTTCAAGCCAGGGGGGCATTCAGTACTTC
. | TRBJ1-2 | . | TRBV23-1 | CASSQLSQDLNYGYTF | TGCGCCAGCAGTCAACTGTCACAGGACCTTAACTATGGCTACACCTTC
. | TRBJ1-6 | . | TRBV19 | CASRISAGSPLHF | TGTGCCAGTCGGATATCGGCGGGATCACCCCTCCACTTT
. | TRBJ2-7 | . | TRBV7-2 | CASSLNSRGSYEQYF | TGTGCCAGCAGCTTAAACAGCAGGGGTTCCTACGAGCAGTACTTC
. | TRBJ1-3 | . | TRBV4-1 | CASSQDRSRSGNTIYF | TGCGCCAGCAGCCAAGACAGGTCCCGCTCTGGAAACACCATATATTTT
. | TRBJ2-3 | . | TRBV21-1 | CASSNGGPGLCTDTQYF | TGTGCCAGCAGCAACGGAGGTCCCGGCCTTTGCACAGATACGCAGTATTTT
once | TRBJ1-6 | . | TRBV6-5 | CASSLVPAKSPLHF | TGTGCCAGCAGTTTGGTGCCTGCGAAGTCACCCCTCCACTTT
. | TRBJ1-4 | . | TRBV7-2 | CASSFYGTPATNEKLFF | TGTGCCAGCAGTTTCTATGGGACACCCGCAACTAATGAAAAACTGTTTTTT
once | TRBJ1-2 | TRBD1 | TRBV27 | CASSGGGPYGYTF | TGTGCCAGCAGTGGAGGGGGCCCCTATGGCTACACCTTC
few | TRBJ1-2 | TRBD1 | TRBV9 | CASSPTGGAYGYTF | TGTGCCAGCAGCCCGACAGGGGGGGCTTATGGCTACACCTTC
. | TRBJ2-5 | TRBD2 | TRBV4-1 | CASGLSGRASETQYF | TGCGCCAGCGGTTTAAGCGGGAGGGCCTCGGAGACCCAGTACTTC
. | TRBJ1-3 | TRBD1 | TRBV4-1 | CASSLLDRERNTIYF | TGCGCCAGCAGCCTACTGGACAGGGAGAGAAACACCATATATTTT
. | TRBJ2-5 | TRBD1 | TRBV19 | CASSSRRGRGSVLLETQYF | TGTGCCAGTAGTAGCCGCCGGGGCAGGGGGAGTGTCCTTTTGGAGACCCAGTACTTC
. | TRBJ1-5 | . | TRBV7-2 | CASRGGSDQPQHF | TGTGCCAGCCGCGGGGGATCTGATCAGCCCCAGCATTTT
. | TRBJ2-3 | TRBD2 | TRBV3-1/TRBV3-2 | CASSQDGGSLMRRF | TGTGCCAGCAGCCAAGACGGCGGGAGCCTTATGCGGAGATTT
. | TRBJ2-5 | TRBD2 | TRBV10-3 | CAISRGAGGGETQYF | TGTGCCATCTCTCGAGGAGCGGGAGGGGGCGAGACCCAGTACTTC
. | TRBJ1-2 | . | TRBV19 | CASSISGSRYGYTF | TGTGCCAGTAGTATTTCGGGTAGTCGGTATGGCTACACCTTC
. | TRBJ2-7 | . | TRBV28 | CASSRRGAWGRQYF | TGTGCCAGCAGTCGTCGGGGGGCCTGGGGCCGGCAGTACTTC
. | TRBJ1-5 | TRBD1 | TRBV7-2 | CASTPGTGVRQPQHF | TGTGCCAGCACCCCCGGGACAGGGGTCCGTCAGCCCCAGCATTTT
. | TRBJ1-2 | TRBD1 | TRBV19 | CASSMRGQYGYTF | TGTGCCAGTAGTATGAGGGGGCAGTATGGCTACACCTTC
. | TRBJ2-1 | . | TRBV14 | CASSDTFSSYNEQFF | TGTGCCAGCAGCGATACCTTTAGCTCCTACAATGAGCAGTTCTTC
. | TRBJ2-3 | . | TRBV6-1 | CASSGWQGSPGTDTQYF | TGTGCCAGCAGTGGGTGGCAGGGATCGCCGGGCACAGATACGCAGTATTTT
. | TRBJ2-7 | TRBD1 | TRBV2 | CASSDRQGAYEQYF | TGTGCCAGCAGTGATAGACAGGGGGCCTACGAGCAGTACTTC
. | TRBJ1-1 | . | TRBV27 | CASSYRTTGQTNEAFF | TGTGCCAGCAGTTACCGAACAACAGGACAGACAAATGAAGCTTTCTTT